A single sample gave rise to the 11 T cell receptor beta chains below, sequenced in a study of T cell responses to AZD1222 COVID-19 vaccine. The data were produced by immunoSEQ multiplex PCR, yet TCRdb's version contains in-frame clones alone and is incomplete. The table includes 85,000 to 100,000 clones, about nine tenths detected once. This material consisted of peripheral blood, taken on day 0 of AZD1222 vaccination. The receptors were sampled from an adult in good health.

V gene TRBV5-1 combines with J gene TRBJ2-1, with 7 bases matching TRBD1. V trimming: 3 bases; J trimming: 4 bases; junction bases outside the gene matches: 7. The CDR3 sequence is 15 residues long. The V gene's germline CDR1 is SGHRS and CDR2 YFSETQ. CDR3 nucleotide sequence: TGCGCCAGCAGCTCCGCCGGGACAGCTTACAATGAGCAGTTCTTC. Translating it yields CASSSAGTAYNEQFF.

The V call is TRBV6-5, the J call TRBJ1-2, with TRBD1 identical over 10 bases. J gave up 8 bases and V 6 bases, and 9 bases lay outside the gene matches. CDR3 length equals 14 residues. The germline gives CDR1 MNHEY, CDR2 SVGAGI. CDR3: CASRRGQGSAGYTF. The CDR3 DNA sequence: TGTGCCAGCAGACGGGGACAGGGGTCAGCCGGCTACACCTTC.

V and J are TRBV3-1 (or the pseudogene TRBV3-2) and TRBJ2-1; no reliable D call. With 1 base removed from V and 9 bases from J, the gap between germline ends came to 7 bases. CDR1 LGHDT and CDR2 YNNKEL come from the germline V gene (reference sequence). The CDR3 is made up of 12 amino acids. The CDR3 region is CASSQATTEQFF. CDR3 bases: TGTGCCAGCAGCCAAGCAACTACTGAGCAGTTCTTC.

This clone showed up just once. The chain combines TRBV30 with TRBJ2-7, with 10 bases identical to TRBD2. V was clipped by 2 bases and J by 2 bases; unmatched bases: 3. The CDR3 consists of 14 residues. Germline assignment: CDR1 GTSNPN and CDR2 SVGIG (reference sequence). CDR3 coding DNA: TGTGCCTGGAGTAGAACTAGCGGGACCTACGAGCAGTACTTC. Encoded protein: CAWSRTSGTYEQYF.

The chain links TRBV2 to TRBJ1-2, with 8 bases lining up with TRBD1. With 2 bases clipped from V and 6 bases from J, the junction kept 2 bases outside the gene matches. The germline CDR1 and CDR2 sequences are SNHLY and FYNNEI. This CDR3 has 13 amino acids. The CDR3 sequence: CASSEQGADGYTF. As DNA, the CDR3 is TGTGCCAGCAGTGAACAGGGGGCCGATGGCTACACCTTC.

V usage is TRBV7-8 and J usage is TRBJ1-2; D may be TRBD1 (5 bases). Germline CDR1 reads SGHVS; CDR2 reads FQNEAQ. With 1 base removed from V and 2 bases from J, the gap between germline ends came to 20 bases. The CDR3 contains 18 residues. This chain's CDR3 is CASSLVTGEGGPNYGYTF. CDR3 in DNA: TGTGCCAGCAGCTTAGTTACGGGGGAGGGAGGGCCGAACTATGGCTACACCTTC. The variable domain in full, completed from reference TRBV7-8 and TRBJ1-2, reads GAGVSQSPRYKVAKRGQDVALRCDPISGHVSLFWYQQALGQGPEFLTYFQNEAQLDKSGLPSDRFFAERPEGSVSTLKIQRTQQEDSAVYLCASSLVTGEGGPNYGYTFGSGTRLTVV.

The chain has TRBV19 and TRBJ2-3; the D is unclear. Between the trimmed V and J ends, which lost 10 bases and 2 bases, there was a span of 13 bases. This CDR3 is built from 13 residues. Germline V gives CDR1 LNHDA, CDR2 SQIVND (reference sequence). The DNA of the CDR3 is TGTGCCACGGGCGTGGGAATCACAGATACGCAGTATTTT. Its protein is CATGVGITDTQYF.

The V and J genes are TRBV3-1 (or the pseudogene TRBV3-2) and TRBJ1-3; no clear D gene. The V gene lost 0 bases and the J gene lost 4 bases, with 4 bases spanning the gap. CDR1 and CDR2 from the germline V gene are LGHDT and YNNKEL (reference sequence). This CDR3 spans 13 amino acids. The CDR3 here is CASSQDQGNTIYF. DNA for the CDR3: TGTGCCAGCAGCCAAGATCAGGGAAACACCATATATTTT.

CDR3 in amino acids: CASSLGTGGAGANVLTF. DNA for the CDR3: TGTGCCAGTAGTCTCGGGACAGGGGGCGCTGGGGCCAACGTCCTGACTTTC. The chain is built from TRBV19 and TRBJ2-6; 12 positions agree with TRBD1. Germline trimming cut 5 bases from V and 2 bases from J; bases unmatched to any gene: 4. CDR3 length equals 17 residues. Germline loops: CDR1 LNHDA, CDR2 SQIVND (reference sequence).

The chain links TRBV19 to TRBJ1-5; 8 nucleotides match TRBD1. The CDR3 covers 14 residues. Losses at the gene ends were 6 bases for V and 2 bases for J; bases not matched to a gene: 3. Germline V gene sequence: CDR1 LNHDA, CDR2 SQIVND (reference sequence). CDR3 sequence (DNA): TGTGCCAGTAGCTCAGGGGGCGGCAATCAGCCCCAGCATTTT. Translating it yields CASSSGGGNQPQHF.

Notes on this clone: The same CDR3 can be traced to other DNA sequences in this sample. The V and J genes are TRBV14 and TRBJ2-1; a possible D gene is TRBD2 (6 bases). CDR1 is SGHDN, CDR2 FVKESK, per germline. The CDR3 runs 15 residues. V lost 2 bases and J lost 1, with 9 bases in between. CDR3 amino acids: CASSQLAGSYNEQFF. In DNA form, the CDR3 reads TGTGCCAGCAGCCAACTGGCGGGGTCCTACAATGAGCAGTTCTTC. Variable domain in full (rest from reference TRBV14 and TRBJ2-1): EAGVTQFPSHSVIEKGQTVTLRCDPISGHDNLYWYRRVMGKEIKFLLHFVKESKQDESGMPNNRFLAERTGGTYSTLKVQPAELEDSGVYFCASSQLAGSYNEQFFGPGTRLTVL.